This entry lists 29 T cell receptor beta chains sequenced from one sample in a study of vaccination and CD4 T cells after COVID-19. An Oncomine TCR Beta short-read assay was used to sequence the DNA from cultured CD4+ T cells. TCRdb re-derived calls from the PCR reads in MiXCR, one entry per CDR3 protein. The sample yields some 10,000 distinct CDR3 sequences, around 73% seen once. Sample treatment: approximately nine-day PBMC culture with coronavirus spike peptide pools or control peptides (ViraFEST assay). No cognate antigen is known for these TCRs. Sequenced input: CD4+ T cells from blood, cultured in vitro. These receptors all come from a human donor who had recovered from COVID-19.

The V call is TRBV27, the J call TRBJ2-5, with 8 nucleotides matching TRBD2. In germline, CDR1 is MNHEY, CDR2 SMNVEV (reference sequence). This CDR3 region has 16 residues. V was pared by 8 bases and J by 5 bases, with 16 bases of the junction left unmatched. This CDR3 reads CASRGGDPDSGETQYF. DNA of the CDR3: TGTGCCAGCCGGGGGGGGGACCCCGATAGTGGGGAGACCCAGTACTTC.

This clonotype was counted between two and nine times. The V and J genes are TRBV24-1 and TRBJ1-2; D is ambiguous. The V and J ends lost 0 bases and 8 bases respectively, with 3 bases between them. Germline V gene data show CDR1 as KGHDR and CDR2 as SFDVKD. The CDR3 totals 11 residues. In DNA, the CDR3 is TGTGCCACCAGTGATTTGGTCGGCTACACCTTC. Its protein product is CATSDLVGYTF.

The rearrangement joins TRBV12-3 or TRBV12-4 to TRBJ2-1; 12 bases map to TRBD2. With V trimmed by 9 bases and J by 4 bases, 10 bases remained unmatched. The CDR3 has 16 amino acids. CDR3 nucleotides: TGTGCCAGTCGGTTCCGGACTAGCGGGGTATACAATGAGCAGTTCTTC. Its protein is CASRFRTSGVYNEQFF.

This clonotype was counted between two and nine times. V and J are TRBV20-1 and TRBJ2-5; 8 bases line up with TRBD2. The CDR3 has 13 amino acids. V lost 5 bases to trimming and J lost 5 bases; unmatched junction nucleotides: 7. Germline-derived CDR1 and CDR2 are DFQATT and SNEGSKA (reference sequence). CDR3 residues: CSAHSGSDETQYF. The CDR3 nucleotides are TGCAGTGCTCACAGCGGGAGCGACGAGACCCAGTACTTC.

The genes are TRBV30 and TRBJ1-5, with 7 bases lining up with TRBD1. With 2 bases clipped from V and 4 bases from J, the junction kept 8 bases outside the gene matches. This CDR3 is 15 amino acids long. CDR1 and CDR2 from the germline V gene are GTSNPN and SVGIG (reference sequence). The CDR3 is CAWSSGTEINQPQHF. The DNA of the CDR3 is TGTGCCTGGAGTTCCGGGACAGAAATTAATCAGCCCCAGCATTTT.

This sequence joins TRBV6-1 and TRBJ2-5; D not certain. V dropped 5 bases and J dropped 7 bases, with 8 bases sitting between them. The CDR3 consists of 11 residues. Germline loops: CDR1 MNHNS, CDR2 SASEGT. Here the CDR3 reads CASSRPATQYF. Written as DNA, the CDR3 is TGTGCCAGCAGTCGTCCAGCGACCCAGTACTTC.

The V gene is TRBV19, the J gene TRBJ2-2, with 8 positions matching TRBD2. J gave up 4 bases and V 7 bases, and 8 bases lay outside the gene matches. Germline-derived CDR1 and CDR2 are LNHDA and SQIVND (reference sequence). This CDR3 contains 15 residues. The CDR3 spells CASTRGGGSTGELFF. The CDR3 coding sequence is TGTGCCAGTACCCGGGGGGGAGGGTCCACCGGGGAGCTGTTTTTT. Drawing the rest from reference TRBV19 and TRBJ2-2, the complete variable domain is DGGITQSPKYLFRKEGQNVTLSCEQNLNHDAMYWYRQDPGQGLRLIYYSQIVNDFQKGDIAEGYSVSREKKESFPLTVTSAQKNPTAFYLCASTRGGGSTGELFFGEGSRLTVL.

This clonotype has just one count. This chain connects TRBV20-1 to TRBJ1-6; no definite D call. In germline, CDR1 is DFQATT, CDR2 SNEGSKA (reference sequence). The V and J ends lost 3 bases and 10 bases respectively, with 13 bases between them. The CDR3 loop spans 13 amino acids. The CDR3 region is CSARPPGGSPLHF. CDR3 sequence (DNA): TGCAGTGCTAGGCCCCCGGGAGGGTCACCCCTCCACTTT.

The chain has TRBV15 and TRBJ2-5; no clear D. CDR1 and CDR2 (germline): LNHNV, YYDKDF (reference sequence). The CDR3 consists of 12 residues. Trimming shortened V by 3 bases and J by 5 bases, and 7 bases separated the two germline ends. The CDR3 region has the DNA TGTGCCACCAGCAGGGCGGCGGAGACCCAGTACTTC. It specifies CATSRAAETQYF. The full variable domain, in which reference TRBV15 and TRBJ2-5 provide the parts outside the CDR3, is DAMVIQNPRYQVTQFGKPVTLSCSQTLNHNVMYWYQQKSSQAPKLLFHYYDKDFNNEADTPDNFQSRRPNTSFCFLDIRSPGLGDTAMYLCATSRAAETQYFGPGTRLLVL.

This chain connects TRBV6-1 to TRBJ2-3; the match to TRBD2 covers 10 bases. The CDR3 length is 13 residues. Germline CDR1 reads MNHNS; CDR2 reads SASEGT. The V and J ends lost 8 bases and 6 bases, in that order; junction bases with no gene match: 5. CDR3 coding DNA: TGTGCCAGCCGGACTAGCGGACGGGATACGCAGTATTTT. This translates into CASRTSGRDTQYF.

This chain connects TRBV20-1 to TRBJ1-2; D gene unclear. The CDR3 runs 10 residues. V lost 6 bases, J lost 1 base, and 3 bases lay in between. Germline values: CDR1 DFQATT, CDR2 SNEGSKA (reference sequence). DNA of the CDR3: TGCAGTGCCCATAACTATGGCTACACCTTC. It is translated as CSAHNYGYTF.

CDR3 in amino acids: CASSYSRSNQPQHF. CDR3 DNA: TGTGCCAGCAGTTACTCCCGGAGCAATCAGCCCCAGCATTTT. The chain recombines TRBV6-5 with TRBJ1-5, with D uncertain. In germline, CDR1 is MNHEY, CDR2 SVGAGI. The V gene lost 0 bases and the J gene lost 1 base, with 4 bases spanning the gap. This CDR3 has 14 amino acids.

The chain has TRBV20-1 and TRBJ1-1; D is possibly TRBD1 (5 bases). CDR3 size: 11 residues. CDR1 is DFQATT and CDR2 is SNEGSKA in the germline V gene (reference sequence). CDR3 nucleotide sequence: TGCAGGCCGGGACCGCGGGGTGAAGCTTTCTTT. This encodes CRPGPRGEAFF.

The chain has TRBV4-2 and TRBJ2-7, with a weak D call TRBD1 (6 bases). V lost 1 base, J lost 2 bases, and 12 bases lay in between. CDR3 length: 15 residues. Germline-derived CDR1 and CDR2 are LGHNA and YNFKEQ. CDR3 coding DNA: TGTGCCAGCAGCCAAGTCGGGGCAGGGGCCTACGAGCAGTACTTC. Encoded protein: CASSQVGAGAYEQYF.

In its sample, this clonotype is large (0.1 to 1%). The CDR3 protein is CSASSSVISAGGNQPQHF. The DNA of the CDR3 is TGCAGTGCTAGCTCTTCGGTTATTTCTGCAGGGGGCAATCAGCCCCAGCATTTT. The chain carries TRBV20-1 and TRBJ1-5; D possibly corresponds to TRBD1 (6 bases). From germline, CDR1 is DFQATT and CDR2 SNEGSKA (reference sequence). The CDR3 runs to 18 residues. The ends were cut back, 3 bases at V and 2 bases at J, with 23 bases in the middle.

The V call is TRBV6-5, the J call TRBJ1-6; D ambiguous. This CDR3 region has 15 residues. V was cut by 2 bases and J by 0 bases, with 5 bases left in between. The germline V gene has CDR1 MNHEY and CDR2 SVGAGI. DNA for the CDR3: TGTGCCAGCAGTTACCAGAGCTCCTATAATTCACCCCTCCACTTT. Encoded protein: CASSYQSSYNSPLHF.

The V and J genes are TRBV20-1 and TRBJ2-7; a possible D gene is TRBD2 (6 bases). The CDR3 is 16 amino acids. Trimming left V 5 bases short and J 0 bases short, with 20 bases between. Germline V gives CDR1 DFQATT, CDR2 SNEGSKA (reference sequence). The CDR3 reads CSAPSVEGRSSYEQYF. Written as DNA, the CDR3 is TGCAGTGCTCCCTCGGTGGAGGGGCGAAGCTCCTACGAGCAGTACTTC.

The CDR3 spells CASSWGLVGSDTQYF. DNA of the CDR3: TGTGCCAGCAGCTGGGGACTAGTAGGGTCAGATACGCAGTATTTT. The chain recombines TRBV11-3 with TRBJ2-3, with 8 bases that match TRBD2. The trim removed 4 bases at V and 4 bases at J, leaving 7 bases unmatched. There are 15 residues in the CDR3. Germline V lookup: CDR1 SGHNT, CDR2 YENEEA.

This chain connects TRBV20-1 to TRBJ1-6; 9 nucleotides line up with TRBD1. The length of the CDR3 is 13 residues. The V segment lost 6 bases and the J segment 8 bases; nucleotides outside the gene matches: 5. Germline CDR1 and CDR2: DFQATT and SNEGSKA (reference sequence). CDR3 amino acids: CSALGQGDSPLHF. The DNA for the CDR3 is TGCAGTGCGCTGGGACAGGGTGATTCACCCCTCCACTTT.

Remarks on this clonotype: At one of its ends the junction is not consistent with the germline gene, which may arise from a read error. CDR3 DNA sequence: TGCAGTGCCCGACAGGGGGCGGGTGAAAAACCGTTTTTT. Translated, it gives CSARQGAGEKPFF. The chain recombines TRBV20-1 with TRBJ1-4, with 10 positions matching TRBD1. The germline V gene has CDR1 DFQATT and CDR2 SNEGSKA (reference sequence). CDR3 length equals 13 residues.

This clonotype was found once. The rearrangement links TRBV6-4 to TRBJ1-6, with 7 bases that match TRBD1. The CDR3 is 15 amino acids. Germline loops: CDR1 MRHNA, CDR2 SNTAGT. Unmatched junction bases numbered 11, after V lost 6 bases and J lost 9 bases. CDR3 DNA sequence: TGTGCCAGCAGGGCCAGTACAGGGGTTGGTTCACCCCTCCACTTT. Protein: CASRASTGVGSPLHF.

The rearrangement joins TRBV7-2 to TRBJ2-5, with 16 bases that match TRBD2. Germline values: CDR1 SGHTA, CDR2 FQGNSA. CDR3 length: 16 amino acids. V gave up 3 bases and J gave up 7 bases; unmatched junction bases: 5. The CDR3 loop is CASSFTGTSGRGTQYF. The CDR3, as DNA: TGTGCCAGCAGCTTTACCGGGACTAGCGGGAGGGGGACCCAGTACTTC.

The chain has TRBV5-1 and TRBJ1-6; D is unclear. Trimming shortened V by 0 bases and J by 4 bases, and 11 bases separated the two germline ends. The CDR3 is 16 residues long. Germline V gene data show CDR1 as SGHRS and CDR2 as YFSETQ. The CDR3 DNA reads as TGCGCCAGCAGCTTGGCCGAACAAGGTTATAATTCACCCCTCCACTTT. Its translation is CASSLAEQGYNSPLHF.

This clonotype is categorized as medium-sized. The V and J genes are TRBV2 and TRBJ2-5, with 15 bases identical to TRBD2. The CDR3 is made up of 14 amino acids. Germline V CDR1 and CDR2: SNHLY, FYNNEI. V shed 10 bases and J 7 bases; nucleotides not matched to a gene: 7. The CDR3 spells CATGTSGRRGTQYF. DNA of the CDR3: TGTGCCACCGGGACTAGCGGGAGGCGGGGGACCCAGTACTTC. The whole variable domain, filled in from reference TRBV2 and TRBJ2-5, reads EPEVTQTPSHQVTQMGQEVILRCVPISNHLYFYWYRQILGQKVEFLVSFYNNEISEKSEIFDDQFSVERPDGSNFTLKIRSTKLEDSAMYFCATGTSGRRGTQYFGPGTRLLVL.

The J gene is TRBJ2-3, the V gene TRBV6-2 or TRBV6-3; weak D call: TRBD2 (6 bases). Germline CDR1 is MNHEY and CDR2 is SVGEGT. This CDR3 contains 13 residues. The germline V and J ends were trimmed by 6 bases and 5 bases, with 12 bases remaining between them. CDR3 nucleotide sequence: TGTGCCAGCAGACTTAGCGGCGGAGATACGCAGTATTTT. Amino acids: CASRLSGGDTQYF.

This chain joins TRBV4-3 and TRBJ1-2, with 8 positions matching TRBD1. V lost 1 base to trimming and J lost 2 bases; unmatched junction nucleotides: 3. The germline V gene encodes CDR1 LGHNA and CDR2 YSLEER. The CDR3 totals 15 residues. The CDR3 DNA reads TGCGCCAGCAGCCAAGTGGACAGGGTGAACTATGGCTACACCTTC. As protein: CASSQVDRVNYGYTF.

This chain links TRBV30 with TRBJ1-1, with 7 bases identical to TRBD1. V was pared by 8 bases and J by 1 base, with 7 bases of the junction left unmatched. This CDR3 has 13 amino acids. The germline CDR1 and CDR2 sequences are GTSNPN and SVGIG (reference sequence). The CDR3 DNA follows: TGTGCCCGGTCCGGGACAGCGAACACTGAAGCTTTCTTT. This encodes CARSGTANTEAFF.

This clonotype was found once. This chain uses TRBV7-9 with TRBJ2-7; possibly TRBD1 for D (5 bases). CDR1 is SEHNR, CDR2 FQNEAQ, per germline (reference sequence). Trimming shortened V by 7 bases and J by 0 bases, and 13 bases separated the two germline ends. The CDR3 covers 14 residues. The CDR3 DNA reads TGTGCCAGCACCCCCGACAGCATCTCCTACGAGCAGTACTTC. This encodes CASTPDSISYEQYF. Using reference TRBV7-9 and TRBJ2-7 for the parts outside the CDR3, the full variable domain is DTGVSQNPRHKITKRGQNVTFRCDPISEHNRLYWYRQTLGQGPEFLTYFQNEAQLEKSRLLSDRFSAERPKGSFSTLEIQRTEQGDSAMYLCASTPDSISYEQYFGPGTRLTVT.

The chain is built from TRBV24-1 and TRBJ2-1; 8 bases map to TRBD1. The germline V gene has CDR1 KGHDR and CDR2 SFDVKD. The ends lost 3 bases at V and 7 bases at J; junction bases unmatched: 10. The CDR3 is 16 residues long. CDR3 in DNA: TGTGCCACCAGTGATACGACAGGGGCGGCCTGGAATGAGCAGTTCTTC. Amino acids: CATSDTTGAAWNEQFF.